Listed here are 2 T cell receptor beta chains from one sample, sequenced in a study of T cell responses to AZD1222 COVID-19 vaccine. This table comes from immunoSEQ multiplex PCR, and its TCRdb copy is limited to in-frame clones, with some not included. The data show fewer than 85,000 clones, about 91% seen once. The sequences come from peripheral blood, collected on day 0 of AZD1222 vaccination. These receptor sequences come from an adult in good health.

J is TRBJ2-5 and V is TRBV7-8, with 9 bases that match TRBD2. Trimming cost V 7 bases and J 4 bases; bases outside gene matches: 16. Germline assignment: CDR1 SGHVS and CDR2 FQNEAQ. This CDR3 contains 17 residues. The CDR3 DNA reads TGTGCCAGCATCTGGGGGTGGGGTAGCGGGAGCCCAGAGACCCAGTACTTC. It specifies CASIWGWGSGSPETQYF.

The V and J genes are TRBV12-5 and TRBJ1-2; TRBD1 matches at 8 bases. Germline loops: CDR1 LGHNT, CDR2 FRNRAP. The V gene end was trimmed by 4 bases and the J gene end by 7 bases; junction bases not matched to a gene: 11. CDR3 length: 15 amino acids. Here the CDR3 reads CASGSSGGAGGGYTF. The CDR3 coding sequence is TGTGCTAGTGGTTCGTCAGGGGGCGCGGGAGGTGGCTACACCTTC.